These 2 T cell receptor beta chains originate from one sample sequenced in a study of blood T cell dynamics during melanoma immunotherapy. Described time point: pre-treatment baseline. TCRdb keeps only in-frame clones here, not all; method: immunoSEQ multiplex PCR. This sample has 8,600 or so clones, with 70% to 85% found just once. Sequences were derived from blood, sampled from a patient treated with checkpoint blockade. These receptors came from a human donor with melanoma.

The rearrangement joins TRBV19 to TRBJ2-2; D not certain. CDR1 is LNHDA, CDR2 SQIVND, per germline (reference sequence). Between the trimmed V and J ends, which lost 2 bases and 1 base, there was a span of 5 bases. The CDR3 has 14 amino acids. CDR3 nucleotides: TGTGCCAGTAGTATACAACAGAACACCGGGGAGCTGTTTTTT. Its protein is CASSIQQNTGELFF.

The rearrangement joins TRBV2 to TRBJ1-4, with 7 bases fitting TRBD1. The junction had 7 bases not matched to a gene; V was cut back by 8 bases and J by 7 bases. This CDR3 is built from 13 residues. The germline V gene encodes CDR1 SNHLY and CDR2 FYNNEI. CDR3 nucleotides: TGTGCCAGCGCGAAGGGGGCGCTTGAAAAACTGTTTTTT. Protein product: CASAKGALEKLFF.